Below are 26 T cell receptor beta chains sequenced from a single sample in a study of blood T cells in healthy people across ages. The second PCR ran roughly 7 to 12 cycles with a sample-barcoded 5' primer and J-beta primers. TCRdb re-called the 5' RACE reads with MiXCR, one entry per CDR3 protein. This sample has under 1,100,000 distinct CDR3 sequences, with approximately 25% found just once. The sample was also reused in another study, on T cells of mothers and their children.

Sequenced input: blood. The receptors stem from a girl aged 2 to 9 in good health.

J is TRBJ1-4 and V is TRBV7-9; 7 nucleotides agree with TRBD1. The CDR3 spans 16 residues. Germline trimming cut 2 bases from V and 7 bases from J; bases unmatched to any gene: 10. The V gene's germline CDR1 is SEHNR and CDR2 FQNEAQ (reference sequence). CDR3 loop: CASSLREGATGEKLFF. CDR3 coding DNA: TGTGCCAGCAGCTTACGCGAGGGGGCGACGGGTGAAAAACTGTTTTTT. The variable domain in full, with the rest retrieved from reference TRBV7-9 and TRBJ1-4, is DTGVSQNPRHKITKRGQNVTFRCDPISEHNRLYWYRQTLGQGPEFLTYFQNEAQLEKSRLLSDRFSAERPKGSFSTLEIQRTEQGDSAMYLCASSLREGATGEKLFFGSGTQLSVL.

This clonotype was detected a few times. The rearrangement links TRBV5-6 to TRBJ1-2; TRBD1 matches 10 bases. The junction had 4 bases not matched to a gene; V was cut back by 4 bases and J by 4 bases. Per germline, CDR1 SGHDT and CDR2 YYEEEE. The CDR3 spans 14 residues. The CDR3 DNA sequence: TGTGCCAGCAGCGACAGGGGGCTTGTCTATGGCTACACCTTC. This codes for CASSDRGLVYGYTF. The entire variable domain, with the rest obtained from reference TRBV5-6 and TRBJ1-2, is as follows: DAGVTQSPTHLIKTRGQQVTLRCSPKSGHDTVSWYQQALGQGPQFIFQYYEEEERQRGNFPDRFSGHQFPNYSSELNVNALLLGDSALYLCASSDRGLVYGYTFGSGTRLTVV.

There are a few counts of this clonotype. The junction shows a germline mismatch at one end, possibly a read error. The chain carries TRBV14 and TRBJ1-1; D gene uncertain. Germline CDR1 is SGHDN and CDR2 is FVKESK. This CDR3 has 14 amino acids. CDR3 region: CVSSHGGPGTEAFF. As DNA, the CDR3 is TGTGTCAGCAGCCACGGAGGGCCGGGAACTGAAGCTTTCTTT.

The chain's CDR3 is CSVEDEGAYGNGYTF. In nucleotides, the CDR3 is TGCAGCGTTGAAGATGAGGGGGCGTACGGGAATGGCTACACCTTC. The V and J genes are TRBV29-1 and TRBJ1-2, with 7 bases aligning to TRBD1. The CDR3 loop spans 15 amino acids. The junction had 10 bases not matched to a gene; V was cut back by 0 bases and J by 6 bases. The V gene's germline CDR1 is SQVTM and CDR2 ANQGSEA.

The rearrangement links TRBV7-9 to TRBJ2-7; 8 nucleotides match TRBD1. The CDR3 runs to 16 residues. The germline CDR1 and CDR2 sequences are SEHNR and FQNEAQ (reference sequence). Losses at the gene ends were 8 bases for V and 7 bases for J; bases not matched to a gene: 19. The CDR3, as DNA: TGTGCCAGCTGCGCTTCCGGACAGGGCGCGGGGCAGGAGCAGTACTTC. Residues: CASCASGQGAGQEQYF.

This clonotype occurred a few times. A read error may account for a junction end that differs from germline. V is TRBV3-1 and J is TRBJ2-7; 12 nucleotides agree with TRBD1. The CDR3 is 15 amino acids. Germline CDR1 is LGHDT and CDR2 is YNNKEL (reference sequence). The CDR3 DNA follows: TGTGCCAGCAGGAGGGGGACAGGGGGCTCCTACGAGCAGCACTTC. Translating gives CASRRGTGGSYEQHF.

V and J are TRBV25-1 and TRBJ2-7, with a possible D match to TRBD1 (6 bases). CDR1 and CDR2 (germline): MGHDK, SYGVNS. Trimming removed 7 bases at V and 8 bases at J, with 12 bases between. The CDR3 consists of 11 residues. This chain's CDR3 is CASTQGLQQYF. CDR3 DNA sequence: TGTGCCAGCACCCAGGGGTTGCAGCAGTACTTC.

V and J are TRBV10-3 and TRBJ2-5, with 8 bases aligning to TRBD2. The end of the DNA fits TRBJ2-7 better, so the J call may be wrong. CDR1 ENHRY and CDR2 SYGVKD come from the germline V gene. CDR3 length equals 15 residues. The CDR3 sequence: CAISEPEREIYEQYF. In DNA, the CDR3 is TGTGCCATCAGTGAGCCGGAGCGGGAGATTTACGAGCAGTACTTC.

This chain links TRBV12-3 or TRBV12-4 with TRBJ2-1; TRBD1 or TRBD2 may be the D gene (6 bases each). This CDR3 region has 12 residues. Deletions cut 5 bases from V and 9 bases from J, with 11 bases between. The CDR3 DNA is TGTGCCAGCAGTGCCGGGGGCACTGAGCAGTTCTTC. This translates into CASSAGGTEQFF.

The V call is TRBV29-1, the J call TRBJ2-2, with unresolved D. CDR3 length equals 13 residues. Germline CDR1 is SQVTM and CDR2 is ANQGSEA. The V end lost 3 bases, the J end lost 5 bases, and 10 bases lay between the germline ends. CDR3 amino acids: CSVEGSRTGELFF. As DNA, the CDR3 is TGCAGCGTTGAGGGGTCGAGGACCGGGGAGCTGTTTTTT.

This clonotype was seen a handful of times. In DNA form, the CDR3 reads TGCAGTGCTAGAGATCCTGAAGCGGGAACATCCTACAATGAGCAGTTCTTC. Amino acids: CSARDPEAGTSYNEQFF. This chain connects TRBV20-1 to TRBJ2-1; 7 positions agree with TRBD2. CDR1 is DFQATT, CDR2 SNEGSKA, per germline (reference sequence). The CDR3 is 17 amino acids. Trimming removed 0 bases from V and 1 base from J; junction bases left unmatched: 9.

The chain links TRBV19 to TRBJ2-5; D is uncertain. Between the trimmed V and J ends, which lost 3 bases and 5 bases, there was a span of 4 bases. Germline lookup yields CDR1 LNHDA and CDR2 SQIVND (reference sequence). The CDR3 contains 11 residues. This chain's CDR3 is CASSMMETQYF. The CDR3 coding sequence is TGTGCCAGTAGTATGATGGAGACCCAGTACTTC.

V is TRBV11-1 and J is TRBJ1-2; 9 nucleotides align to TRBD1. This CDR3 spans 20 amino acids. V shed 3 bases and J 2 bases; nucleotides not matched to a gene: 19. CDR1 and CDR2 from the germline V gene are SGHAT and FQDESV (reference sequence). The CDR3 region has the DNA TGTGCCAGCAGCTTGACGGGACAGGGCTTTTATAGTGGGGGAAACTATGGCTACACCTTC. This translates into CASSLTGQGFYSGGNYGYTF.

J is TRBJ2-1 and V is TRBV11-2, with 7 bases fitting TRBD2. There are 16 residues in the CDR3. Losses at the gene ends were 0 bases for V and 1 base for J; bases not matched to a gene: 3. From germline, CDR1 is SGHAT and CDR2 FQNNGV. CDR3 DNA sequence: TGTGCCAGCAGCTTAGAGGGGGGGAAGTCCTACAATGAGCAGTTCTTC. It specifies CASSLEGGKSYNEQFF.

This clonotype was found a few times. The V gene is TRBV12-3 or TRBV12-4, the J gene TRBJ2-1, with D possibly called TRBD1 or TRBD2 (5 bases each). V lost 8 bases, J lost 10 bases, and 12 bases lay in between. The CDR3 covers 11 residues. The CDR3, as DNA: TGTGCCAGCCCAGGGTCGGGAGAGCAGTTCTTC. This gives the protein CASPGSGEQFF.

Only a few counts were recorded for this clonotype. V and J are TRBV25-1 and TRBJ1-2, with TRBD1 matching 11 bases. The CDR3 length is 15 residues. V lost 4 bases and J lost 8; bases outside the gene matches: 9. Germline lookup yields CDR1 MGHDK and CDR2 SYGVNS. CDR3 region: CASSAGTGGTRGYTF. DNA of the CDR3: TGTGCCAGCAGTGCTGGGACAGGGGGGACGCGGGGCTACACCTTC.

This clonotype was detected only a few times. The V call is TRBV7-3, the J call TRBJ2-5, with 8 positions matching TRBD2. This CDR3 contains 15 residues. Per germline, CDR1 SGHTA and CDR2 FQGTGA. V trimming: 5 bases; J trimming: 3 bases; junction bases outside the gene matches: 8. The CDR3 DNA reads as TGTGCCAGCAGCCTGGTTGGTAGCGGGGAAGAGACCCAGTACTTC. Translated: CASSLVGSGEETQYF.

The chain couples TRBV24-1 to TRBJ1-2, with D uncertain. The CDR3 totals 14 residues. The V end lost 3 bases, the J end lost 8 bases, and 15 bases lay between the germline ends. In germline, CDR1 is KGHDR, CDR2 SFDVKD. CDR3 sequence (DNA): TGTGCCACCAGTGATCGGCTGGGTTTTCTGGGCTACACCTTC. Translated: CATSDRLGFLGYTF.

The J gene is TRBJ2-5, the V gene TRBV12-3 or TRBV12-4, with D possibly TRBD1 on 7 matching bases. Trimming cost V 8 bases and J 7 bases, with 14 bases left between them. This CDR3 spans 12 amino acids. The CDR3 DNA sequence: TGTGCCAGCCAGCAGGGGGGAGGGACCCAGTACTTC. Translation gives CASQQGGGTQYF.

This clonotype showed up just a few times. The V gene is TRBV29-1, the J gene TRBJ2-5; no definite D call. This CDR3 spans 15 amino acids. Trimming left V 4 bases short and J 0 bases short, with 15 bases between. Germline V gene data show CDR1 as SQVTM and CDR2 as ANQGSEA. The CDR3 here is CSVGATQMYQETQYF. CDR3 coding DNA: TGCAGCGTTGGCGCTACTCAAATGTACCAAGAGACCCAGTACTTC.

The rearrangement links TRBV29-1 to TRBJ2-3; 7 bases map to TRBD2. CDR1 SQVTM and CDR2 ANQGSEA come from the germline V gene. Trimming took 6 bases from V and 2 from J; bases not matched to a gene: 11. CDR3 size: 15 residues. The CDR3 reads CSVPLGGGFTDTQYF. The CDR3 coding sequence is TGCAGCGTCCCCTTGGGCGGGGGTTTCACAGATACGCAGTATTTT.

A few counts support this clonotype. The chain joins TRBV10-3 to TRBJ1-1; TRBD1 might be the D (6 bases). Germline loops: CDR1 ENHRY, CDR2 SYGVKD. Trimming removed 2 bases at V and 9 bases at J, with 10 bases between. This CDR3 is built from 12 residues. CDR3: CAISEDGQQAFF. The CDR3 bases are TGTGCCATCAGTGAGGACGGACAGCAAGCTTTCTTT.

This clonotype was counted only a few times. This chain links TRBV29-1 with TRBJ1-2; tentative D call: TRBD1 (6 bases). This CDR3 is 14 amino acids long. The V and J ends lost 8 bases and 6 bases respectively, with 22 bases between them. Germline V gives CDR1 SQVTM, CDR2 ANQGSEA. CDR3 amino acids: CSQTPGQLIDGYTF. The DNA for the CDR3 is TGCAGCCAGACGCCGGGACAATTGATAGATGGCTACACCTTC.

Concerning this clonotype: In this CDR3 the conserved last residue, phenylalanine or tryptophan, is missing, so a read error is likely. This chain uses TRBV13 with TRBJ2-1, with 8 bases that match TRBD2. The junction had 9 bases not matched to a gene; V was cut back by 4 bases and J by 7 bases. Germline assignment: CDR1 PRHDT and CDR2 FYEKMQ (reference sequence). There are 15 residues in the CDR3. The CDR3 sequence: CASSYPSGGRNEQFS. The CDR3 DNA follows: TGTGCCAGCAGCTACCCCAGCGGGGGCCGTAATGAGCAGTTCTCC.

Only a few counts were recorded for this clonotype. The chain is built from TRBV29-1 and TRBJ2-1; possibly TRBD2 for D (7 bases). Trimming pared 6 bases from V and 8 bases from J, leaving 14 bases between. CDR3 length: 12 residues. Germline CDR1 reads SQVTM; CDR2 reads ANQGSEA. The CDR3 bases are TGCAGCGTGAGGGGGGGAACTGATGAGCAGTTCTTC. Translated, it gives CSVRGGTDEQFF.

The V gene is TRBV27, the J gene TRBJ2-7; D is unresolved. V lost 3 bases and J lost 4, with 13 bases in between. The CDR3 loop spans 14 amino acids. Per germline, CDR1 MNHEY and CDR2 SMNVEV (reference sequence). The DNA for the CDR3 is TGTGCCAGCAGTTTTGGTATGCACGGGTACGAGCAGTACTTC. Amino acids: CASSFGMHGYEQYF.